What follows describes a single T cell receptor beta chain. V lost 3 bases to trimming and J lost 7 bases, with 19 bases between them. The germline gives CDR1 KGHSH, CDR2 LQKENI. This CDR3 contains 16 residues. Original processing notes: Estimates of nucleated cell counts were drawn from the amplification of reference gene primers. TCRdb's table, derived via immunoSEQ multiplex PCR, lists solely in-frame clones and lacks some. The V and J calls and clone size were taken over from that table, and D and trimming were inferred from the DNA. The table shows over 250,000 clones, with about four fifths occurring only once. This sample is part of a study of blood T cell repertoires in COVID-19.

What was sequenced was peripheral blood. The chain uses TRBV18 and TRBJ1-5; D is possibly TRBD1 (5 bases). This receptor was taken from a woman in her fifties or sixties who had recovered from COVID-19. CDR3 protein: CASSPTGGTLGQPQHF. The CDR3 DNA sequence: TGTGCCAGCTCACCCACCGGGGGAACCCTGGGGCAGCCCCAGCATTTT.